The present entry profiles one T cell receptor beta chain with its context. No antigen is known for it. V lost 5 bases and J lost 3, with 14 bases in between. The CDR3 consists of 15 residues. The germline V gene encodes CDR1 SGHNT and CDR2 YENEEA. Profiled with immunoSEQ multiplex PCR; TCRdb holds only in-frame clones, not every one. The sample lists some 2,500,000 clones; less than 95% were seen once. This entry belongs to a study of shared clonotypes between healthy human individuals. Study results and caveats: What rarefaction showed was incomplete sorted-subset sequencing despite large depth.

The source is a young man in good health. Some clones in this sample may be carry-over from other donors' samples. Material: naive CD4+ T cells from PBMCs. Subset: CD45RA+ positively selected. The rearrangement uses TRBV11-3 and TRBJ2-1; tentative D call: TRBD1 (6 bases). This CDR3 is CASSHDRSIYNEQFF. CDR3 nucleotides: TGTGCCAGCAGCCACGACAGGAGCATCTACAATGAGCAGTTCTTC.